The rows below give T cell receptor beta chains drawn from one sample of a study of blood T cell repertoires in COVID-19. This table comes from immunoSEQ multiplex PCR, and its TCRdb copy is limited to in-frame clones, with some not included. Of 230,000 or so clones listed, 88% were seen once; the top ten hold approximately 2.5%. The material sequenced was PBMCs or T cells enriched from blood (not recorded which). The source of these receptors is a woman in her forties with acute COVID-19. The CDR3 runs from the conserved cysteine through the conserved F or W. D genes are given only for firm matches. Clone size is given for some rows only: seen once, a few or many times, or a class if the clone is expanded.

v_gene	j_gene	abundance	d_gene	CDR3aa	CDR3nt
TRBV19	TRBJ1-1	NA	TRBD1	CASSRQGEANTEAFF	TGTGCCAGTAGTCGACAGGGGGAAGCGAACACTGAAGCTTTCTTT
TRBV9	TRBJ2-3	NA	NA	CASSDGGRITDTQYF	TGTGCCAGCAGCGACGGCGGCCGGATCACAGATACGCAGTATTTT
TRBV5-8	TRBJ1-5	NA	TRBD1	CASSSVTGVSNQPQHF	TGTGCCAGCAGCTCGGTGACAGGGGTTAGCAATCAGCCCCAGCATTTT
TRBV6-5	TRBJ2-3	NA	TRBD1	CASRAGQGVIRYF	TGTGCCAGCAGGGCAGGACAGGGAGTGATACGGTATTTT
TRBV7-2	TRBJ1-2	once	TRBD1	CASSLGSGGNYGYTF	TGTGCCAGCAGCTTAGGCTCAGGGGGGAACTATGGCTACACCTTC
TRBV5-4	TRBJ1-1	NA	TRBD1	CASSPGQGNTEAFF	TGTGCCAGCAGCCCGGGACAGGGGAACACTGAAGCTTTCTTT
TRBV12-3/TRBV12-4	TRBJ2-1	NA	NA	CASSYLVDEQFF	TGTGCCAGCAGTTATCTAGTCGATGAGCAGTTCTTC
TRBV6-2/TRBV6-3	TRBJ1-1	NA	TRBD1	CASSYQVSRGLDTEAFF	TGTGCCAGCAGTTACCAGGTCTCCAGGGGGCTGGACACTGAAGCTTTCTTT
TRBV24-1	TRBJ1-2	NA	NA	CATSELGRGYTF	TGTGCCACCAGTGAGTTAGGGAGAGGCTACACCTTC
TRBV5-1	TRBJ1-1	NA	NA	CASSRLRGTEAFF	TGCGCCAGCAGCCGGCTCAGGGGCACTGAAGCTTTCTTT
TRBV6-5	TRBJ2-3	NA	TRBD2	CASSSPSGSTDTQYF	TGTGCCAGCAGTAGCCCTAGCGGAAGCACAGATACGCAGTATTTT
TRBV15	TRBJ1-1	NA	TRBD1	CATSRTDRGDTEAFF	TGTGCCACCAGCAGAACCGACAGGGGGGACACTGAAGCTTTCTTT
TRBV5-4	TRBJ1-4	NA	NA	CASSLDIGGNEKLFF	TGTGCCAGCAGCTTAGATATTGGCGGGAATGAAAAACTGTTTTTT
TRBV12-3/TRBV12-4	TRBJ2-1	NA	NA	CASSSTRYNEQFF	TGTGCCAGCAGTTCGACTAGGTACAATGAGCAGTTCTTC
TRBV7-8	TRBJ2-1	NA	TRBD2	CASSPPAGAYNEQFF	TGTGCCAGCAGCCCCCCCGCGGGGGCCTACAATGAGCAGTTCTTC